This T cell receptor beta chain was observed in a study of blood T cell repertoires in COVID-19. Study as a whole: Nucleic acid was either cDNA or gDNA, and it came from T cells, B-cell-depleted T cells, or PBMCs.

Per the authors' pipeline: Reference gene primers were amplified, and this amplification served to estimate nucleated cell counts. Data came from immunoSEQ multiplex PCR; TCRdb stores just in-frame clones and leaves some out. The V and J calls and clone size come from that table; D and trimming were worked out from the DNA. Of about 140,000 clones detected, 75% to 85% appear once; the ten largest clones hold 3.5% to 5.5%. Sequenced material: peripheral blood. This TCR came from a woman of 80 years or more with active or convalescent COVID-19.

In nucleotides, the CDR3 is TGTGCCAGCAGCCCAAGCAATCAGCCCCAGCATTTT. Translating gives CASSPSNQPQHF. The chain employs TRBV7-8 and TRBJ1-5; D gene ambiguous. The CDR3 is 12 amino acids. V dropped 5 bases and J dropped 1 base, with 3 bases sitting between them. In germline, CDR1 is SGHVS, CDR2 FQNEAQ.